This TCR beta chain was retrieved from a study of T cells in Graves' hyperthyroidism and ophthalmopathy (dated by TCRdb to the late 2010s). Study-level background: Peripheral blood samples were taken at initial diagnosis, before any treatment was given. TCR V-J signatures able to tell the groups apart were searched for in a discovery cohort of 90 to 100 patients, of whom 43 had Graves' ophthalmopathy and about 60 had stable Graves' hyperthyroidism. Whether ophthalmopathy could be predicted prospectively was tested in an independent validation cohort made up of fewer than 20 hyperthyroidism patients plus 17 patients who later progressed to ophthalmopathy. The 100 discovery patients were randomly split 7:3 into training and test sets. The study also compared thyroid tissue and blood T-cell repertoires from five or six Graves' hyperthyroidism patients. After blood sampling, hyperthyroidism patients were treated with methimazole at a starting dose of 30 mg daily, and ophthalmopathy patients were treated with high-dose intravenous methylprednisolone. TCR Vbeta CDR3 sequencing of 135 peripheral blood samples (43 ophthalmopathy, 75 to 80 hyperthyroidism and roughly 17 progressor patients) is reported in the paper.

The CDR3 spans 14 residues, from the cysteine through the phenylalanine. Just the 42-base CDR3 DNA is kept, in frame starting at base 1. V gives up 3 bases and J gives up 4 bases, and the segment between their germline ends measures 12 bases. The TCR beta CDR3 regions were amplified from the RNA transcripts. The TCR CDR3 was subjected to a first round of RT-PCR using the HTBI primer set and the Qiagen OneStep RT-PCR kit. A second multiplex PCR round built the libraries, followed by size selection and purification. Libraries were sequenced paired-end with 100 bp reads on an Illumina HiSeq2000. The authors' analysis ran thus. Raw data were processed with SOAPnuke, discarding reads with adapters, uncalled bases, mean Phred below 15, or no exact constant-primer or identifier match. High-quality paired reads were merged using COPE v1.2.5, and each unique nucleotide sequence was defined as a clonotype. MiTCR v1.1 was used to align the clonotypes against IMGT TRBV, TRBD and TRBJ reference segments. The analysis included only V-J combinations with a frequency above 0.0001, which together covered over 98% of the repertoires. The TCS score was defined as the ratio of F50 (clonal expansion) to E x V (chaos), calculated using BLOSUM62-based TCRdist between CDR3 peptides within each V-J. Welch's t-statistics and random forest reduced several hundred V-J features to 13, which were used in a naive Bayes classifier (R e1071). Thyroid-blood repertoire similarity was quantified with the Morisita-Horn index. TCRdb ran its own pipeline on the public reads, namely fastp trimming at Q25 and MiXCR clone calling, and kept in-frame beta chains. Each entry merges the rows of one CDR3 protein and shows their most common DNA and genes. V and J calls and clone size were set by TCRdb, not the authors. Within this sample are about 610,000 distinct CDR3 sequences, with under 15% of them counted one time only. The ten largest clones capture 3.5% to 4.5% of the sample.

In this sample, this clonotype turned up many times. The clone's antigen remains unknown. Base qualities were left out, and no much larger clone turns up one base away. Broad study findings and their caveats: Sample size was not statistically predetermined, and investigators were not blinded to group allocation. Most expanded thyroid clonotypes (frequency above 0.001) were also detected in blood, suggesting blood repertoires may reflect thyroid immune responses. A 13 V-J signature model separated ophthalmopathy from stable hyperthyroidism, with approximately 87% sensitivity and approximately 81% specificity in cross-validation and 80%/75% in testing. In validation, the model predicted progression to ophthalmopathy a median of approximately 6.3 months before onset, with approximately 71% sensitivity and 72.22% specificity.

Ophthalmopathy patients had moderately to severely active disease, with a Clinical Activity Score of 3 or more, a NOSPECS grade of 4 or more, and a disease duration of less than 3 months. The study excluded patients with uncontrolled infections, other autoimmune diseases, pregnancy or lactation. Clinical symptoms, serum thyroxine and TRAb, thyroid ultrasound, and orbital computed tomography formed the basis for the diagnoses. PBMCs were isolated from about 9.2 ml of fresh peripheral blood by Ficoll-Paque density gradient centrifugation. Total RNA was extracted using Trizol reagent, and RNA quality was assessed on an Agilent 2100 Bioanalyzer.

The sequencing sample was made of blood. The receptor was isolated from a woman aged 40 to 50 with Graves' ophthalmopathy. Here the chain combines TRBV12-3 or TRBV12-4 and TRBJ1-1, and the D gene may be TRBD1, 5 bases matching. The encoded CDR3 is CASSFFQGSTEAFF. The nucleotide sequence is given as TGTGCCAGCAGTTTTTTCCAGGGTTCCACTGAAGCTTTCTTT.